Below are 22 T cell receptor beta chains sequenced from a single sample in a study of CD8 T cells in ankylosing spondylitis. TCRdb itself ran the 5' RACE reads through MiXCR, one entry per CDR3 protein. The sample has about 150,000 distinct CDR3 sequences, 10% to 12% seen once; the top ten hold over 4%. The sample comprised blood, either unsorted or a sorted T cell fraction (not recorded which). These TCRs come from a female donor with ankylosing spondylitis or in good health (not recorded which).

This clonotype has ten or more counts. The CDR3 region has the DNA TGTGCCAGCTCACCGATGGGGCCAGGGGATTTCTCCTACGAGCAGTACTTC. Amino acid sequence: CASSPMGPGDFSYEQYF. This chain links TRBV18 with TRBJ2-7, with D perhaps matching TRBD1 (6 bases). V gave up 3 bases and J gave up 0 bases, with 18 bases separating them. CDR1 and CDR2 from the germline V gene are KGHSH and LQKENI. The CDR3 has 17 amino acids. The complete variable domain, with remaining parts taken from reference TRBV18 and TRBJ2-7, reads NAGVMQNPRHLVRRRGQEARLRCSPMKGHSHVYWYRQLPEEGLKFMVYLQKENIIDESGMPKERFSAEFPKEGPSILRIQQVVRGDSAAYFCASSPMGPGDFSYEQYFGPGTRLTVT.

This clonotype was recorded many times. The chain links TRBV5-1 to TRBJ2-7; weak D call: TRBD1 (6 bases). This CDR3 has 14 residues. The V end lost 1 base, the J end lost 3 bases, and 11 bases lay between the germline ends. Germline V gives CDR1 SGHRS, CDR2 YFSETQ. CDR3 in amino acids: CASSLTGTVYEQYF. CDR3 DNA sequence: TGCGCCAGCAGCTTGACAGGGACCGTCTACGAGCAGTACTTC. Supplemented by reference TRBV5-1 and TRBJ2-7, the full variable domain reads KAGVTQTPRYLIKTRGQQVTLSCSPISGHRSVSWYQQTPGQGLQFLFEYFSETQRNKGNFPGRFSGRQFSNSRSEMNVSTLELGDSALYLCASSLTGTVYEQYFGPGTRLTVT.

This clonotype was picked up many times. V gene TRBV7-9 combines with J gene TRBJ2-2; D possibly corresponds to TRBD1 (5 bases). The CDR3 covers 12 residues. V was trimmed by 6 bases and J by 5 bases, leaving 7 bases between them. CDR1 is SEHNR and CDR2 is FQNEAQ in the germline V gene (reference sequence). DNA for the CDR3: TGTGCCAGCAGTCCAGGGACCGGGGAGCTGTTTTTT. This gives the protein CASSPGTGELFF.

V and J are TRBV5-1 and TRBJ2-2; either TRBD1 or TRBD2 may fit D (5 bases each). The CDR3 has 15 amino acids. Germline-derived CDR1 and CDR2 are SGHRS and YFSETQ. V was clipped by 4 bases and J by 1 base, with 11 bases between them. DNA for the CDR3: TGCGCCAGCAGCCCGGGACGAGAGAACACCGGGGAGCTGTTTTTT. It is translated as CASSPGRENTGELFF.

The chain joins TRBV28 to TRBJ2-3, with 11 nucleotides matching TRBD2. V shed 8 bases, J shed 3 bases, and the junction held 10 bases outside the gene matches. Germline V lookup: CDR1 MDHEN, CDR2 SYDVKM. This CDR3 spans 16 amino acids. The DNA of the CDR3 is TGTGCCAGCGGGATTCCGGGACTAGCGGTTACAGATACGCAGTATTTT. Its protein product is CASGIPGLAVTDTQYF.

This clonotype occurred many times. V and J are TRBV7-2 and TRBJ2-1; 8 bases match TRBD2. CDR1 is SGHTA and CDR2 is FQGNSA in the germline V gene. The trim removed 6 bases at V and 0 bases at J, leaving 7 bases unmatched. The CDR3 loop spans 16 amino acids. The CDR3 DNA reads TGTGCCAGCAGTAACCGCGGGGGGCGCTCCTACAATGAGCAGTTCTTC. Encoded protein: CASSNRGGRSYNEQFF.

Many counts were recorded for this clonotype. The gene calls are TRBV2 and TRBJ1-2, with 7 positions matching TRBD1. CDR1 is SNHLY and CDR2 is FYNNEI in the germline V gene. Germline trimming cut 3 bases from V and 2 bases from J; bases unmatched to any gene: 6. CDR3 size: 15 residues. The CDR3 reads CASSEVAGGNYGYTF. The CDR3, as DNA: TGTGCCAGCAGTGAGGTCGCAGGGGGGAACTATGGCTACACCTTC.

A remark on this clonotype: A much larger clone differs by one base, so this may be a read error. V gene TRBV20-1 combines with J gene TRBJ2-7; D might be TRBD2 (5 bases). CDR3 length: 13 residues. Germline V gene data show CDR1 as DFQATT and CDR2 as SNEGSKA (reference sequence). The CDR3 loop reads CSAGPGNSYEQCF. CDR3 nucleotide sequence: TGCAGTGCTGGCCCCGGGAACTCCTACGAGCAGTGCTTC.

This clonotype was detected ten times or more. The DNA for the CDR3 is TGTGCCAGCAGCTTAAATGGACTCCTACTAAAGGGAGATACGCAGTATTTT. Protein product: CASSLNGLLLKGDTQYF. The chain carries TRBV7-2 and TRBJ2-3, with D perhaps TRBD2 (5 bases). In germline, CDR1 is SGHTA, CDR2 FQGNSA. The CDR3 is made up of 17 amino acids. The V and J ends lost 2 bases and 5 bases respectively, with 20 bases between them.

This clonotype appeared many times. J is TRBJ1-5 and V is TRBV7-8; possibly TRBD1 for D (5 bases). The V gene's germline CDR1 is SGHVS and CDR2 FQNEAQ. CDR3 size: 17 residues. The ends were cut back, 3 bases at V and 0 bases at J, with 15 bases in the middle. The DNA of the CDR3 is TGTGCCAGCAGCTTCGAAGGACGGACACCTAGCAATCAGCCCCAGCATTTT. This sequence encodes CASSFEGRTPSNQPQHF.

This clonotype was counted many times. V usage is TRBV12-3 or TRBV12-4 and J usage is TRBJ2-1; 13 bases agree with TRBD2. V lost 6 bases, J lost 7 bases, and 9 bases stayed unmatched. The CDR3 extends over 16 amino acids. Here the CDR3 DNA reads TGTGCCAGCAGCCCTCTGACTAGCGGGGGGTTGAATGAGCAGTTCTTC. Translating it yields CASSPLTSGGLNEQFF.

This clonotype was counted ten times or more. The V call is TRBV13, the J call TRBJ1-1; tentative D call: TRBD1 (6 bases). From germline, CDR1 is PRHDT and CDR2 FYEKMQ (reference sequence). CDR3 length: 15 amino acids. Trimming removed 5 bases at V and 3 bases at J, with 16 bases between. The CDR3 nucleotides read TGTGCCAGCAGCCTCCCGACAGGTGAGGACACTGAAGCTTTCTTT. Encoded protein: CASSLPTGEDTEAFF. The entire variable domain, with the rest obtained from reference TRBV13 and TRBJ1-1, is as follows: AAGVIQSPRHLIKEKRETATLKCYPIPRHDTVYWYQQGPGQDPQFLISFYEKMQSDKGSIPDRFSAQQFSDYHSELNMSSLELGDSALYFCASSLPTGEDTEAFFGQGTRLTVV.

This clonotype was seen at least ten times. The V gene is TRBV10-3, the J gene TRBJ2-5; 9 positions agree with TRBD2. The germline V gene has CDR1 ENHRY and CDR2 SYGVKD. The V and J ends lost 0 bases and 4 bases, in that order; junction bases with no gene match: 3. The CDR3 extends over 15 amino acids. DNA of the CDR3: TGTGCCATCAGTGAGTCGAGACTAGCGGCAGAGACCCAGTACTTC. The encoded protein is CAISESRLAAETQYF.

The sample holds many counts of this clonotype. The chain employs TRBV7-9 and TRBJ2-1; D is possibly TRBD2 (5 bases). Germline V lookup: CDR1 SEHNR, CDR2 FQNEAQ (reference sequence). The germline V and J ends were trimmed by 10 bases and 8 bases, with 18 bases remaining between them. CDR3 length equals 13 residues. CDR3 region: CATQDSNSDEQFF. CDR3 in DNA: TGTGCCACTCAGGACTCAAACAGCGATGAGCAGTTCTTC.

In its sample, this clonotype was seen once. A read error may explain this, as a much larger clone is one base away. CDR3 amino acids: CASSPEDRANTEAFF. CDR3 nucleotide sequence: TGTGCCAGCTCACCGGAGGACAGGGCAAACACTGAAGCTTTCTTT. The V gene is TRBV18, the J gene TRBJ1-1, with 8 bases that match TRBD1. This CDR3 has 15 amino acids. Germline CDR1 reads KGHSH; CDR2 reads LQKENI. With 3 bases clipped from V and 2 bases from J, the junction kept 5 bases outside the gene matches.

This clonotype came up many times. This may arise from a read error, as a much more abundant clone is one base away. The gene calls are TRBV11-2 and TRBJ1-1; D may be TRBD1 (5 bases). The CDR3 runs to 13 residues. Germline CDR1 and CDR2: SGHAT and FQNNGV. Trimming stripped 5 bases from V and 2 bases from J, with 9 bases between. The CDR3 DNA reads TGTGCCAGCAGCCATCAGGGAAACACTGAAGCTTTCTTT. Translating gives CASSHQGNTEAFF.

In the case of this clonotype: A much larger clone lies one base from this, so it may be a read error. The chain recombines TRBV12-3 or TRBV12-4 with TRBJ2-7, with 8 bases identical to TRBD1. The CDR3 sequence is 13 residues long. CDR3 sequence: CASNRDRNYEQCF. As DNA, the CDR3 is TGTGCCAGCAACAGGGACAGGAACTACGAGCAGTGCTTC.

This clonotype has at least ten counts. This rearrangement joins TRBV28 to TRBJ1-4, with TRBD1 matching over 10 bases. Trimming at V came to 4 bases and at J to 7 bases, leaving 9 bases not matched to a gene. The CDR3 has 16 amino acids. Germline CDR1 and CDR2: MDHEN and SYDVKM. The chain's CDR3 is CASSSIDRGLSEKLFF. The CDR3 DNA reads as TGTGCCAGCAGTTCCATCGACAGGGGGCTTAGTGAAAAACTGTTTTTT.

This clonotype was picked up many times. The CDR3 DNA sequence: TGTGCCATCACCAGACAGGGAACCTACGAGCAGTACTTC. Translated: CAITRQGTYEQYF. V is TRBV10-3 and J is TRBJ2-7; 7 positions agree with TRBD1. V lost 7 bases to trimming and J lost 2 bases; unmatched junction nucleotides: 5. Looked up from germline, CDR1 is ENHRY and CDR2 is SYGVKD. This CDR3 spans 13 amino acids.

The table lists this clonotype with many counts. This chain links TRBV10-3 with TRBJ1-2; D is possibly TRBD1 (5 bases). Between the trimmed V and J ends, which lost 9 bases and 6 bases, there was a span of 14 bases. CDR3 size: 12 residues. Germline V gives CDR1 ENHRY, CDR2 SYGVKD. The CDR3 bases are TGTGCCATGTCAACAGCGGGGCATGGCTACACCTTC. It is translated as CAMSTAGHGYTF.

At least ten counts were recorded for this clonotype. This rearrangement joins TRBV28 to TRBJ2-7; D might be TRBD1 (5 bases). Germline V gene lookup returns CDR1 MDHEN and CDR2 SYDVKM. Trimming shortened V by 5 bases and J by 2 bases, and 7 bases separated the two germline ends. The CDR3 consists of 12 residues. CDR3 nucleotide sequence: TGTGCCAGCAGTGCAGGGACCTACGAGCAGTACTTC. As protein: CASSAGTYEQYF.

As to this clonotype: Just one base apart from a much larger clone, this may be a read error. V and J are TRBV19 and TRBJ2-5; 15 bases line up with TRBD2. Germline CDR1 reads LNHDA; CDR2 reads SQIVND (reference sequence). V was clipped by 10 bases and J by 0 bases; unmatched bases: 6. The CDR3 runs 16 residues. In nucleotides, the CDR3 is TGTGCCACTGGGACTAGCGGGAGGACCCACCAAGAGACCCAGTACTTC. It yields the protein CATGTSGRTHQETQYF.